This T cell receptor (beta chain) is drawn from a study of blood T cell repertoires in COVID-19. V was clipped by 6 bases and J by 6 bases; unmatched bases: 9. Germline V gives CDR1 MNHEY, CDR2 SMNVEV (reference sequence). The CDR3 length is 14 residues. TCRdb keeps only in-frame clones here, not all; method: immunoSEQ multiplex PCR. The sample yields approximately 300,000 clones, 87% seen once. This clone was counted only a few times. The sequence derives from a man aged 18 to 29 with active or convalescent COVID-19. J is TRBJ2-7 and V is TRBV27; 9 bases match TRBD2. The sample comprised peripheral blood. In nucleotides, the CDR3 is TGTGCCAGCAGCCCAGGGACTAGCAGTTTCGAGCAGTACTTC. As protein: CASSPGTSSFEQYF.